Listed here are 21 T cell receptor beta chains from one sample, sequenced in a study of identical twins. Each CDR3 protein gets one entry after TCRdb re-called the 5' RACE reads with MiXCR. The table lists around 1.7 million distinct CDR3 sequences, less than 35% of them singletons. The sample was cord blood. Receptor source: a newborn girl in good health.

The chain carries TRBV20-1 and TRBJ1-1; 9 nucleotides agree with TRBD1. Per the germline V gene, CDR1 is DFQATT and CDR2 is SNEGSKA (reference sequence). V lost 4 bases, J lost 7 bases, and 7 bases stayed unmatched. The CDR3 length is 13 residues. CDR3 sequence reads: CSAIAQDRGEAFF. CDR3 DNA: TGCAGTGCTATCGCCCAGGACAGGGGTGAAGCTTTCTTT.

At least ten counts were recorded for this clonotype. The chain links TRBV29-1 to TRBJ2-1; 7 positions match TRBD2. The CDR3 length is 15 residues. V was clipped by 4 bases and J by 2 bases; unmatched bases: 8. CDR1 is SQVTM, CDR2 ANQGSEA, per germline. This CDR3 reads CSVGAPSGTYNEQFF. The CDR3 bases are TGCAGCGTTGGGGCGCCCAGCGGGACCTACAATGAGCAGTTCTTC.

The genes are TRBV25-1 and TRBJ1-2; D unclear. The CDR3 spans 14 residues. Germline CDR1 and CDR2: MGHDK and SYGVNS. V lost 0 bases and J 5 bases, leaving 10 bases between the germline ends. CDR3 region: CASSEYEDGYGYTF. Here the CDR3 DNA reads TGTGCCAGCAGTGAATATGAGGACGGGTATGGCTACACCTTC.

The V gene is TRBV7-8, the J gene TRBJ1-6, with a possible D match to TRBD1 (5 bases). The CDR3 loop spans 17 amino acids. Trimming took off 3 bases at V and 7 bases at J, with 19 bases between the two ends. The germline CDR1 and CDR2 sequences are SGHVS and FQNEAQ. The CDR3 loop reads CASSFMVHPKGNSPLHF. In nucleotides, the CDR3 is TGTGCCAGCAGCTTCATGGTCCACCCGAAGGGGAATTCACCCCTCCACTTT.

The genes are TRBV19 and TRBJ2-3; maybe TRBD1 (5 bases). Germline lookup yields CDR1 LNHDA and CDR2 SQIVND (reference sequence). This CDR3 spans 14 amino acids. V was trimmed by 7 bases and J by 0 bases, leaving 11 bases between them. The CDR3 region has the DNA TGTGCCAGTATCAGGACAACTAGCACAGATACGCAGTATTTT. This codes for CASIRTTSTDTQYF.

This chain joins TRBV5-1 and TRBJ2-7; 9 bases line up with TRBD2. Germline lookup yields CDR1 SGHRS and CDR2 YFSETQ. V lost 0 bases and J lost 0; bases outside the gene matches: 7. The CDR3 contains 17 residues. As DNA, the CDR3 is TGCGCCAGCAGCTTGGTCGTAGCGGGAGCTAGCTCCTACGAGCAGTACTTC. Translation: CASSLVVAGASSYEQYF.

The CDR3 nucleotides are TGTGCCAGCAGAACTAGCGGGAGGCTCGATACGCAGTATTTT. Its protein product is CASRTSGRLDTQYF. The V gene is TRBV28, the J gene TRBJ2-3, with 12 bases fitting TRBD2. CDR1 and CDR2 (germline): MDHEN, SYDVKM. The CDR3 consists of 14 residues. Trimming took 6 bases from V and 6 from J; bases not matched to a gene: 4. The full variable domain, with the rest looked up from reference TRBV28 and TRBJ2-3, is DVKVTQSSRYLVKRTGEKVFLECVQDMDHENMFWYRQDPGLGLRLIYFSYDVKMKEKGDIPEGYSVSREKKERFSLILESASTNQTSMYLCASRTSGRLDTQYFGPGTRLTVL.

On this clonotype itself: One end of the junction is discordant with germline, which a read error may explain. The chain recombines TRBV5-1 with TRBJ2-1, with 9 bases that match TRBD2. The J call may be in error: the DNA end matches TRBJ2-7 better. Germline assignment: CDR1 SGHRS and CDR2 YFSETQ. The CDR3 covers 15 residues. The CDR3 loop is CASSLAGASYNEQYF. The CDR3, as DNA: TGTGCCAGCAGTTTAGCGGGGGCTTCCTACAATGAGCAGTACTTC.

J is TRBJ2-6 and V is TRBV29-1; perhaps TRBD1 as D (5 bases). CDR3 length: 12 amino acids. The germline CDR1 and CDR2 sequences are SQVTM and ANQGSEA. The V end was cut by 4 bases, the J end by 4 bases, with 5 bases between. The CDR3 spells CSVGQGANVLTF. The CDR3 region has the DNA TGCAGCGTTGGACAGGGGGCCAACGTCCTGACTTTC.

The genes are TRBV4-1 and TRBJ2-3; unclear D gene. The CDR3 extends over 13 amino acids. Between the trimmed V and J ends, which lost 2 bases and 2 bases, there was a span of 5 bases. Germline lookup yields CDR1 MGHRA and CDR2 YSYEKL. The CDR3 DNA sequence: TGCGCCAGCAGCCAATTCTTCACAGATACGCAGTATTTT. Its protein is CASSQFFTDTQYF.

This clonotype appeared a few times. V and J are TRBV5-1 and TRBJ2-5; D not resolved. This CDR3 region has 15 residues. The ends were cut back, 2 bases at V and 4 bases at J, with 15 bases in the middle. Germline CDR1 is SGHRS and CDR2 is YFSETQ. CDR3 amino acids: CASSFVSSRSETQYF. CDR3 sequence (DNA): TGCGCCAGCAGCTTCGTCAGCTCCCGGTCAGAGACCCAGTACTTC. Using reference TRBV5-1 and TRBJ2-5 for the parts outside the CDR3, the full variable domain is KAGVTQTPRYLIKTRGQQVTLSCSPISGHRSVSWYQQTPGQGLQFLFEYFSETQRNKGNFPGRFSGRQFSNSRSEMNVSTLELGDSALYLCASSFVSSRSETQYFGPGTRLLVL.

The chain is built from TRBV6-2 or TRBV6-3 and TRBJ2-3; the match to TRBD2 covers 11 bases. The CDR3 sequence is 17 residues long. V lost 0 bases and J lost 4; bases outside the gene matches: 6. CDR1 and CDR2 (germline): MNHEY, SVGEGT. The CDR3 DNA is TGTGCCAGCAGTTACTCTCCTAGCGGGGGGACAGCAGATACGCAGTATTTT. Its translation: CASSYSPSGGTADTQYF.

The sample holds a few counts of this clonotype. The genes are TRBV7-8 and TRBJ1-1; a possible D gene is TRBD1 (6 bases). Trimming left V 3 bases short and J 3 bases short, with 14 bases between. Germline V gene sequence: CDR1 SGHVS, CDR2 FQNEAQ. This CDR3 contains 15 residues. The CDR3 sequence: CASSFYTGLDTEAFF. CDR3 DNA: TGTGCCAGCAGCTTCTACACAGGGTTGGACACTGAAGCTTTCTTT.

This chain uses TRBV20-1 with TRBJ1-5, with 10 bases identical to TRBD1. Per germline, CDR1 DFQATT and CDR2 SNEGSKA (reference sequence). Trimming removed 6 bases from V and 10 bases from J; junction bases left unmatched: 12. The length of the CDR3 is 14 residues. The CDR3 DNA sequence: TGCAGTGCCCCTACCGGGACAGGGGTCGTCCCCCAGCATTTT. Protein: CSAPTGTGVVPQHF.

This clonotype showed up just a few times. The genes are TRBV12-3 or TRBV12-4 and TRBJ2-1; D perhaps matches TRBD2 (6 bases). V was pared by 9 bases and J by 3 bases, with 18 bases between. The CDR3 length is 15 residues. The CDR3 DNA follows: TGTGCCAGTTCAGTGTGGGGTAGCGGCTACAATGAGCAGTTCTTC. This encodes CASSVWGSGYNEQFF.

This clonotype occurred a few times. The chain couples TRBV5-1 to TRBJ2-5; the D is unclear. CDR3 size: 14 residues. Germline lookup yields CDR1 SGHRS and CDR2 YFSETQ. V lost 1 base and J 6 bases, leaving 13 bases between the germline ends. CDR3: CASSLSAPPQTQYF. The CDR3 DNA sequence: TGCGCCAGCAGCTTGTCGGCCCCCCCGCAGACCCAGTACTTC.

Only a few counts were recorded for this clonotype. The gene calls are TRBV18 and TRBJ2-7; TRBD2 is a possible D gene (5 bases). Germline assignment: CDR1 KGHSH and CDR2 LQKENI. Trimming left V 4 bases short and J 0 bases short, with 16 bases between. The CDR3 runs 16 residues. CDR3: CASSLRTSRPSYEQYF. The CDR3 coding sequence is TGTGCCAGCTCACTACGGACTTCAAGACCCTCCTACGAGCAGTACTTC.

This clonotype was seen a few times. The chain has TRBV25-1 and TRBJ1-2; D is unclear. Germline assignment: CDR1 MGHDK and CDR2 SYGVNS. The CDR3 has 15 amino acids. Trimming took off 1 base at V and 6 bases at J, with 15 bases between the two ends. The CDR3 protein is CASSESWTSANGYTF. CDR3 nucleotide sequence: TGTGCCAGCAGTGAATCCTGGACCTCCGCAAATGGCTACACCTTC.

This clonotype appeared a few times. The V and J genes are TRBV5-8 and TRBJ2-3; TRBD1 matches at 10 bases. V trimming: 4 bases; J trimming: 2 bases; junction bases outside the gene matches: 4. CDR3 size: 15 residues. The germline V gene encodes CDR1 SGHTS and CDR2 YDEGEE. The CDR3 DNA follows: TGTGCCAGCAGCGTGGGGACAGGGGTCACAGATACGCAGTATTTT. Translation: CASSVGTGVTDTQYF.

The CDR3 region is CAISESLAGAGDEQYF. The CDR3 bases are TGTGCCATCAGTGAGTCGCTAGCGGGAGCCGGTGACGAGCAGTACTTC. The chain has TRBV10-3 and TRBJ2-7; 10 bases line up with TRBD2. The CDR3 totals 16 residues. Germline V CDR1 and CDR2: ENHRY, SYGVKD. V shed 0 bases and J 5 bases; nucleotides not matched to a gene: 7.

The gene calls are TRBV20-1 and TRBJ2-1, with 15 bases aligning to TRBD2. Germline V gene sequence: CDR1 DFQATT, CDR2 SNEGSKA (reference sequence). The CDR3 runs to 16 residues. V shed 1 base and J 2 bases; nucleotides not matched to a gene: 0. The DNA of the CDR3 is TGCAGTGCTAGAGGGACTAGCGGGGGGGCCTACAATGAGCAGTTCTTC. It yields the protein CSARGTSGGAYNEQFF.